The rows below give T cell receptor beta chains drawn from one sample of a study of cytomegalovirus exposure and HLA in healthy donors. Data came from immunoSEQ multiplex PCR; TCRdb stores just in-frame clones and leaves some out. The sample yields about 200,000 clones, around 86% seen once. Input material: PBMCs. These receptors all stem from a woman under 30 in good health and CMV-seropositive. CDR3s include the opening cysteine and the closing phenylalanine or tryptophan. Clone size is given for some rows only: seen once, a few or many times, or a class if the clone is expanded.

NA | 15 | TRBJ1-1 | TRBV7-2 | CASSATSTVNTEAFF
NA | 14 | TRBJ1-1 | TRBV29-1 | CSVATGGMNTEAFF
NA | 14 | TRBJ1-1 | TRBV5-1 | CASSQGQGGTEAFF
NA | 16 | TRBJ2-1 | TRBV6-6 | CASTGALDRSGNEQFF
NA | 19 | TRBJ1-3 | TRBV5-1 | CASSLGQGALRRGGNTIYF
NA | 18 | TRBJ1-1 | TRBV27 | CASRTLRRGISFNTEAFF
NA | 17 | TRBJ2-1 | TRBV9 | CASSVEGEGHPYNEQFF
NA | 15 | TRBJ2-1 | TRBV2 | CASAHRTSGRNEQFF
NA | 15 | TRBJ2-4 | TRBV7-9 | CASSSVIMRKNIQYF
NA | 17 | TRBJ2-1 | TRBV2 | CAALRAGPTISYNEQFF
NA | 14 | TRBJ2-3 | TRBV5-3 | CARSFSGRAHTQYF
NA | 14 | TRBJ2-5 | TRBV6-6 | CASSYSNKKETQYF
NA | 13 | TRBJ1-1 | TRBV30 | CAWSQQGIYEAFF
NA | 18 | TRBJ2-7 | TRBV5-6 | CASSLTPFLSGSIYEQYF
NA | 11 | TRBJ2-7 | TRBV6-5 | CASTAGPEQYF
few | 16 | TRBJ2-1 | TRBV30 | CAWSPGLISSYNEQFF
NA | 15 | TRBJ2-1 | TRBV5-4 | CASSLVAATYNEQFF
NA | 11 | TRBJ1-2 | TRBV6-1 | CASRTDYGYTF
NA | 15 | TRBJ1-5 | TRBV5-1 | CASSSTTGLGQPQHF
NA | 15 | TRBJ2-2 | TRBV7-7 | CASTPAAGGAGELFF
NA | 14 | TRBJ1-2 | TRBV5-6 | CASSFTGGRYGYTF
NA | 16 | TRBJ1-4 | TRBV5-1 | CASSAGTGTGEEKLFF
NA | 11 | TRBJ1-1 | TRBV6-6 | CASSYREGAFF
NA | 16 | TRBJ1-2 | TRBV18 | CASSPLNRGTNYGYTF
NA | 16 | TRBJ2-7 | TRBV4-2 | CASSQGSGSRSYEQYF
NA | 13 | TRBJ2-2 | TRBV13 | CASGTGVTGELFF
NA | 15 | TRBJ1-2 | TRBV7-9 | CASSTPGQHLGGYTF
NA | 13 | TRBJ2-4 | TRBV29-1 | CSVDAGAKNIQYF
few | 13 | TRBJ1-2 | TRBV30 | CAWSVNQGDGYTF
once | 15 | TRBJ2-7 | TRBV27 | CASSYLTGGPYEQYF
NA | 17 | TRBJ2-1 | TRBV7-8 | CASSYRPPPAGSNEQFF
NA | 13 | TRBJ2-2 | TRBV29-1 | CSGRQENTGELFF
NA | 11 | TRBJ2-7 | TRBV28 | CASSLLYEQYF
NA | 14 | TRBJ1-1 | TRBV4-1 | CASSQEDRGIVAFF
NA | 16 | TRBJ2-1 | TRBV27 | CASSPPGLAEYNEQFF
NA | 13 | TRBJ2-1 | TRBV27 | CASSLLEDYEQFF
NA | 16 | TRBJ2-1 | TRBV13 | CASSIILGSRYNEQFF
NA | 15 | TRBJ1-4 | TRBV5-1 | CASSLETGEYEKLFF
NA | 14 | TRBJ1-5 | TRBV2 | CASSFTGADQPQHF
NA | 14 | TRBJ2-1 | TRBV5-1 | CASKWRSSYNEQFF
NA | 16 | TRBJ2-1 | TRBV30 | CAWSSLRDRGWNEQFF
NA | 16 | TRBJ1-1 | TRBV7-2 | CASSLTDRGVASEAFF